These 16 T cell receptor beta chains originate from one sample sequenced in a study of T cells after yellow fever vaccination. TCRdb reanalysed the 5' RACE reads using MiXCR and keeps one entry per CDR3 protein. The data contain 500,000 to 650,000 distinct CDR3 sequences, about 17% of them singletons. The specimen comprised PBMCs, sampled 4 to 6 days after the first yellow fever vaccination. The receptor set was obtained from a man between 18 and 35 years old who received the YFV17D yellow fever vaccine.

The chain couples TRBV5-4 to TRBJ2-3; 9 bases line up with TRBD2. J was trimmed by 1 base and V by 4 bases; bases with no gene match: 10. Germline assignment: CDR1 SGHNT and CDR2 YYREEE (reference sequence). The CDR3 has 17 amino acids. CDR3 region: CASSQFGRGGGTDTQYF. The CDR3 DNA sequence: TGTGCCAGCAGCCAATTTGGGCGGGGGGGCGGCACAGATACGCAGTATTTT.

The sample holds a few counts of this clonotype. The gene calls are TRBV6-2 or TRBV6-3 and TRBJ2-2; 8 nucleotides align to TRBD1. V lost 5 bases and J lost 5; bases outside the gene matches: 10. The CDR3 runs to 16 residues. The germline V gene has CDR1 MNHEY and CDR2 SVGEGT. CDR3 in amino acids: CASSNSGGLWTGELFF. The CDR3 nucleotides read TGTGCCAGCAGTAATTCAGGGGGCCTATGGACCGGGGAGCTGTTTTTT.

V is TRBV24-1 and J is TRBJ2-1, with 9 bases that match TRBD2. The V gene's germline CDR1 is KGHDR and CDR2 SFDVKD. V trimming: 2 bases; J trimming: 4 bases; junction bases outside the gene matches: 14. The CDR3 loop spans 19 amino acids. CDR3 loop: CATSDSALTLAGYYNEQFF. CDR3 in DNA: TGTGCCACCAGTGATTCCGCTCTGACTCTAGCGGGATATTACAATGAGCAGTTCTTC.

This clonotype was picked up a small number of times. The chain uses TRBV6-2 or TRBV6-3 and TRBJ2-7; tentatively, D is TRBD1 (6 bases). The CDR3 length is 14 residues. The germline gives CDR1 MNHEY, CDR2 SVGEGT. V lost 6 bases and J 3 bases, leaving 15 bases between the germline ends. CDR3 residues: CASRRIGTNYEQYV. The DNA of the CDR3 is TGTGCCAGCAGACGCATCGGGACAAACTACGAGCAGTACGTC.

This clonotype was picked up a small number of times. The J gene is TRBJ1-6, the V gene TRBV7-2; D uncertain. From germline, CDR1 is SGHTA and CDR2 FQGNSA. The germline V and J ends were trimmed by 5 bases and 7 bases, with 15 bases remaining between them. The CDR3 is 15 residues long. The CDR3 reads CASSVGRAANSPLHF. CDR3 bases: TGTGCCAGCAGCGTAGGACGGGCCGCGAATTCACCCCTCCACTTT. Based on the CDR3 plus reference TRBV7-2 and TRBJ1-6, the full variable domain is GAGVSQSPSNKVTEKGKDVELRCDPISGHTALYWYRQSLGQGLEFLIYFQGNSAPDKSGLPSDRFSAERTGGSVSTLTIQRTQQEDSAVYLCASSVGRAANSPLHFGNGTRLTVT.

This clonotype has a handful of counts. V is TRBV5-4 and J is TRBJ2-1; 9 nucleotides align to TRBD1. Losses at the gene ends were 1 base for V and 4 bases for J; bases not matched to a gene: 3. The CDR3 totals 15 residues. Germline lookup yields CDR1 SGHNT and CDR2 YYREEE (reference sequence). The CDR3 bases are TGTGCCAGCAGCTTGTTTGGACAGGGGTACAATGAGCAGTTCTTC. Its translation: CASSLFGQGYNEQFF.

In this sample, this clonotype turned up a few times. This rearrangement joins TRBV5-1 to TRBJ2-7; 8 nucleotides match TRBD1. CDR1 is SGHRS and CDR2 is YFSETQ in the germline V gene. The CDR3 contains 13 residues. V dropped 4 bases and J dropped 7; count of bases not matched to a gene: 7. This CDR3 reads CASSKDRALEQYF. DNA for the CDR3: TGCGCCAGCAGCAAGGACAGGGCCTTGGAGCAGTACTTC.

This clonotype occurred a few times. CDR3 coding DNA: TGTGCCAGCAGCTTATCGGCCCGATCGAAACCGTACTTC. Translation: CASSLSARSKPYF. The rearrangement uses TRBV11-2 and TRBJ2-5, with D unclear. This CDR3 is 13 amino acids long. V gave up 2 bases and J gave up 13 bases, with 17 bases separating them. CDR1 and CDR2 (germline): SGHAT, FQNNGV.

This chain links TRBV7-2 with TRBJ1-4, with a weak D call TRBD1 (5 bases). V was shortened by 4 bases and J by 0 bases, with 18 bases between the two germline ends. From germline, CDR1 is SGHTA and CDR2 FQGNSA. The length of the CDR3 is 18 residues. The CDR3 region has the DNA TGTGCCAGCAGCTCAGCCGGGAGGGGAGTGGCAACTAATGAAAAACTGTTTTTT. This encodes CASSSAGRGVATNEKLFF.

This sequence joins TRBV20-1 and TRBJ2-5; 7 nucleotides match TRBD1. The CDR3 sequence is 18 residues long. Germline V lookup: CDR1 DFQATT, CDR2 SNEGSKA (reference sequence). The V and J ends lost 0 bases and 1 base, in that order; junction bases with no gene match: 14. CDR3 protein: CSARDTLGTGALQETQYF. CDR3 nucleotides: TGCAGTGCTAGAGATACCCTAGGCACAGGGGCGCTCCAAGAGACCCAGTACTTC.

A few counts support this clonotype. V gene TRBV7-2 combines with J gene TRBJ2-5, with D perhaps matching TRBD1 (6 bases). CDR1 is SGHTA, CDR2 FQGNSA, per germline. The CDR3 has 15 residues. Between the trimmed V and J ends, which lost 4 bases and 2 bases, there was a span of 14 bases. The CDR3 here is CASSSYRDKQETQYF. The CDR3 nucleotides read TGTGCCAGCAGCTCTTACCGGGACAAACAAGAGACCCAGTACTTC.

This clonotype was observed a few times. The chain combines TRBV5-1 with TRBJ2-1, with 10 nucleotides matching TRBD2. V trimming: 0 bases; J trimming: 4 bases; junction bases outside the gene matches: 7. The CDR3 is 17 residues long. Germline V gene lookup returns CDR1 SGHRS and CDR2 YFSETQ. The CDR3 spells CASSLASGGASYNEQFF. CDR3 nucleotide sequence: TGCGCCAGCAGCTTGGCCAGCGGGGGGGCCTCGTACAATGAGCAGTTCTTC.

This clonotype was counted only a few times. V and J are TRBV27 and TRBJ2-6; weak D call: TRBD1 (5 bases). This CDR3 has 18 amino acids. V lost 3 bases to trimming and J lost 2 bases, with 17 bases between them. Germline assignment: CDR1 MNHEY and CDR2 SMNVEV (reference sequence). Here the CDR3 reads CASSLMQGIIAGANVLTF. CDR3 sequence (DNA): TGTGCCAGCAGTTTGATGCAGGGAATTATTGCTGGGGCCAACGTCCTGACTTTC.

The CDR3 DNA is TGCAGTGCCAACAAATTCGATGTCTATGGCTACACCTTC. This codes for CSANKFDVYGYTF. The chain combines TRBV20-1 with TRBJ1-2; D is undetermined. The V gene lost 6 bases and the J gene lost 4 bases, with 15 bases spanning the gap. This CDR3 region has 13 residues. Germline V lookup: CDR1 DFQATT, CDR2 SNEGSKA (reference sequence).

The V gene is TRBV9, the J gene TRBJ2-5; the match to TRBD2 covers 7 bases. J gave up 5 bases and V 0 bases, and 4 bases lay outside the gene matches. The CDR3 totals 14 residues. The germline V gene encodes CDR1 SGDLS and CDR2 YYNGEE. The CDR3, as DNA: TGTGCCAGCAGCGTAGAGCCCGGGGGGGAGACCCAGTACTTC. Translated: CASSVEPGGETQYF.

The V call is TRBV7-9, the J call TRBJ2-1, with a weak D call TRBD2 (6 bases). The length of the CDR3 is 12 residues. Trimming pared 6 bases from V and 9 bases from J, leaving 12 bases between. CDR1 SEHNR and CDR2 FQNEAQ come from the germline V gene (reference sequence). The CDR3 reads CASRDIAAEQFF. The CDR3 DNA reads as TGTGCCAGCAGGGATATAGCGGCTGAGCAGTTCTTC.